This T cell receptor (beta chain) was captured by sequencing in a study of blood T cell repertoires in COVID-19. Authors' methods: Reference gene primers were amplified, and this amplification served to estimate nucleated cell counts. The method was immunoSEQ multiplex PCR; TCRdb's version includes in-frame clones alone and lacks a portion of them. V and J calls plus clone size are reproduced from that table; the DNA served to infer D and trimming. The sample has 70,000 or so clones; about nine tenths are singletons. This CDR3 is 15 amino acids long. The germline V gene encodes CDR1 MDHEN and CDR2 SYDVKM. The ends were cut back, 7 bases at V and 0 bases at J, with 12 bases in the middle.

The sample taken for sequencing was peripheral blood. V gene TRBV28 combines with J gene TRBJ1-4; D remains ambiguous. The TCR was taken from a woman at least 80 years old with active COVID-19. CDR3 DNA sequence: TGTGCCAGCACCCTGAGAGGAGCAACTAATGAAAAACTGTTTTTT. It codes for CASTLRGATNEKLFF.